These 27 T cell receptor beta chains originate from one sample sequenced in a study of T cells in Graves' hyperthyroidism and ophthalmopathy. Amplification yielded TCR beta CDR3 regions, with RNA transcripts as the source. First-round RT-PCR of the TCR CDR3 relied on the HTBI primer set. MiXCR was run by TCRdb on the multiplex PCR reads, yielding one entry per CDR3 protein. This repertoire shows 250,000 to 300,000 distinct CDR3 sequences, around 13% found once; its top ten account for 7.9%. Specimen: blood. The receptors come from a woman aged 40 to 55 with Graves' hyperthyroidism.

The gene calls are TRBV2 and TRBJ2-2; D is perhaps TRBD1 (5 bases). V shed 2 bases and J shed 8 bases, with 6 bases lying between them. The CDR3 has 12 amino acids. Germline V gene data show CDR1 as SNHLY and CDR2 as FYNNEI. The DNA of the CDR3 is TGTGCCAGCAGTGAAACAGGAGGGGAGCTGTTTTTT. Translating gives CASSETGGELFF.

This clonotype occurred many times. This chain links TRBV28 with TRBJ2-3; the match to TRBD2 covers 7 bases. This CDR3 spans 14 amino acids. Germline-derived CDR1 and CDR2 are MDHEN and SYDVKM. The junction had 9 bases not matched to a gene; V was cut back by 6 bases and J by 6 bases. The CDR3 here is CASREGGSEDTQYF. The DNA of the CDR3 is TGTGCCAGCAGAGAGGGAGGGAGTGAGGATACGCAGTATTTT.

This chain joins TRBV7-9 and TRBJ1-3; D unresolved. This CDR3 is built from 13 residues. From germline, CDR1 is SEHNR and CDR2 FQNEAQ (reference sequence). The CDR3 loop is CADELYSGNTIYF. The CDR3 DNA reads as TGTGCTGACGAGCTCTACTCTGGAAACACCATATATTTT.

This chain uses TRBV6-5 with TRBJ1-6; TRBD1 aligns across 7 bases. From germline, CDR1 is MNHEY and CDR2 SVGAGI. V lost 2 bases, J lost 14 bases, and 9 bases stayed unmatched. The CDR3 loop spans 14 amino acids. CDR3 amino acids: CASSYRQGGETLHF. CDR3 in DNA: TGTGCCAGCAGTTACCGACAGGGTGGGGAAACCCTCCACTTT.

The rearrangement joins TRBV12-3 or TRBV12-4 to TRBJ2-4; TRBD2 aligns across 13 bases. This CDR3 is built from 15 residues. V trimming: 8 bases; J trimming: 7 bases; junction bases outside the gene matches: 8. The CDR3 is CASAGLAGVRNIQYF. The DNA of the CDR3 is TGTGCCAGCGCAGGACTAGCGGGAGTGCGGAACATTCAGTACTTC.

This clonotype was seen at least ten times. The gene calls are TRBV7-2 and TRBJ2-1, with TRBD2 as a possible D gene (6 bases). The CDR3 runs to 13 residues. Germline CDR1 SGHTA, CDR2 FQGNSA. Trimming shortened V by 8 bases and J by 6 bases, and 14 bases separated the two germline ends. For the CDR3, the DNA is TGTGCCAGCGGCCGACTAGTTCCCAATGAGCAGTTCTTC. The encoded protein is CASGRLVPNEQFF. The full variable domain, its missing parts supplied by reference TRBV7-2 and TRBJ2-1, is GAGVSQSPSNKVTEKGKDVELRCDPISGHTALYWYRQSLGQGLEFLIYFQGNSAPDKSGLPSDRFSAERTGGSVSTLTIQRTQQEDSAVYLCASGRLVPNEQFFGPGTRLTVL.

This clonotype has ten or more counts. V gene TRBV2 combines with J gene TRBJ1-6; D ambiguous. V dropped 8 bases and J dropped 5 bases, with 10 bases sitting between them. CDR3 length: 13 residues. Germline V CDR1 and CDR2: SNHLY, FYNNEI. The CDR3, as DNA: TGTGCCAGCTCCTGGGATAATAATTCACCCCTCCACTTT. It encodes CASSWDNNSPLHF. Together with reference TRBV2 and TRBJ1-6, the CDR3 gives the full variable domain: EPEVTQTPSHQVTQMGQEVILRCVPISNHLYFYWYRQILGQKVEFLVSFYNNEISEKSEIFDDQFSVERPDGSNFTLKIRSTKLEDSAMYFCASSWDNNSPLHFGNGTRLTVT.

The sample holds many counts of this clonotype. The gene calls are TRBV6-5 and TRBJ1-1; a weak D match, TRBD1 (6 bases). The germline CDR1 and CDR2 sequences are MNHEY and SVGAGI. V was pared by 3 bases and J by 1 base, with 9 bases between. The CDR3 covers 14 residues. The CDR3 DNA reads TGTGCCAGCAGTTATCCAGGGGCGAACACTGAAGCTTTCTTT. Its translation: CASSYPGANTEAFF.

Many counts were recorded for this clonotype. This sequence joins TRBV30 and TRBJ1-2; 8 bases map to TRBD1. CDR1 and CDR2 from the germline V gene are GTSNPN and SVGIG (reference sequence). Unmatched junction bases numbered 4, after V lost 1 base and J lost 3 bases. The CDR3 is made up of 14 amino acids. CDR3 coding DNA: TGTGCCTGGAGTGGGACAGGGTTTGACTATGGCTACACCTTC. Translation: CAWSGTGFDYGYTF.

This clonotype occurred a few times. The chain couples TRBV6-1 to TRBJ2-7; tentatively, D is TRBD1 or TRBD2 (5 bases each). The CDR3 sequence is 15 residues long. Trimming pared 5 bases from V and 3 bases from J, leaving 17 bases between. CDR1 MNHNS and CDR2 SASEGT come from the germline V gene. The CDR3 is CASSSPSGLDYEQYF. The CDR3 DNA reads as TGTGCCAGCAGTTCCCCCTCGGGGCTAGACTACGAGCAGTACTTC.

Concerning this clonotype itself: This may be a read error: a much more frequent sequence differs by one nucleotide. This chain links TRBV6-1 with TRBJ2-7, with D possibly matching TRBD1 (6 bases). Germline assignment: CDR1 MNHNS and CDR2 SASEGT. V gave up 8 bases and J gave up 7 bases, with 24 bases separating them. The CDR3 is 15 residues long. The CDR3 DNA sequence: TGTGCCAGCTTGAGGCAGGGGAGTTCTGGCAATGAGCAGTACTTC. Translated, it gives CASLRQGSSGNEQYF.

Only a few counts were recorded for this clonotype. The gene calls are TRBV6-1 and TRBJ2-7, with 8 bases identical to TRBD2. This CDR3 is built from 14 residues. In germline, CDR1 is MNHNS, CDR2 SASEGT. V lost 6 bases and J lost 4; bases outside the gene matches: 8. CDR3 sequence: CASSRGTSIYEQYF. CDR3 nucleotides: TGTGCCAGCAGCAGAGGGACTAGTATATACGAGCAGTACTTC.

Only a few counts were recorded for this clonotype. This chain joins TRBV18 and TRBJ1-2; D uncertain. The germline CDR1 and CDR2 sequences are KGHSH and LQKENI. The CDR3 consists of 14 residues. Deletions cut 6 bases from V and 4 bases from J, with 15 bases between. This CDR3 reads CASSGSSGSYGYTF. CDR3 DNA sequence: TGTGCCAGCTCCGGATCTTCCGGAAGCTATGGCTACACCTTC.

This clonotype was counted at least ten times. This sequence joins TRBV7-9 and TRBJ1-1, with D maybe TRBD1 (5 bases). This CDR3 has 16 amino acids. CDR1 and CDR2 from the germline V gene are SEHNR and FQNEAQ (reference sequence). V gave up 4 bases and J gave up 0 bases, with 15 bases separating them. The CDR3 loop is CASSSAGTFVNTEAFF. DNA of the CDR3: TGTGCCAGCAGCTCGGCCGGGACTTTCGTGAACACTGAAGCTTTCTTT.

The chain employs TRBV20-1 and TRBJ2-5, with 8 bases fitting TRBD2. The CDR3 runs to 14 residues. The trim removed 3 bases at V and 5 bases at J, leaving 8 bases unmatched. In germline, CDR1 is DFQATT, CDR2 SNEGSKA (reference sequence). The CDR3, as DNA: TGCAGTGCTAGGGCACTAGCGGAACGTGAGACCCAGTACTTC. Protein product: CSARALAERETQYF.

This rearrangement joins TRBV6-1 to TRBJ2-7, with D possibly called TRBD1 or TRBD2 (5 bases each). CDR3 length: 14 residues. Trimming pared 5 bases from V and 6 bases from J, leaving 17 bases between. Germline V gene lookup returns CDR1 MNHNS and CDR2 SASEGT. The CDR3 protein is CASSWDGLLGEQYF. CDR3 sequence (DNA): TGTGCCAGCAGTTGGGACGGACTTCTTGGCGAGCAGTACTTC.

The sample holds many counts of this clonotype. The chain combines TRBV3-1 with TRBJ2-7; D perhaps matches TRBD1 (6 bases). This CDR3 is 13 amino acids long. CDR1 and CDR2 (germline): LGHDT, YNNKEL (reference sequence). The ends were cut back, 3 bases at V and 3 bases at J, with 9 bases in the middle. Here the CDR3 DNA reads TGTGCCAGCAGCCACTTGGACAGCTACGAGCAGTACTTC. Its translation is CASSHLDSYEQYF.

In its sample, this clonotype was seen a few times. The chain joins TRBV12-3 or TRBV12-4 to TRBJ2-7, with 7 bases fitting TRBD2. Trimming cost V 3 bases and J 2 bases; bases outside gene matches: 4. This CDR3 spans 14 amino acids. The chain's CDR3 is CASSFGTTPYEQYF. The DNA for the CDR3 is TGTGCCAGCAGTTTTGGGACTACTCCCTACGAGCAGTACTTC.

Ten or more counts support this clonotype. The chain recombines TRBV6-1 with TRBJ1-1; D is unclear. This CDR3 contains 13 residues. Per germline, CDR1 MNHNS and CDR2 SASEGT. V was cut by 4 bases and J by 1 base, with 7 bases left in between. This chain's CDR3 is CASSVGPNTEAFF. For the CDR3, the DNA is TGTGCCAGCAGTGTAGGTCCGAACACTGAAGCTTTCTTT.

This clonotype occurred many times. The chain carries TRBV28 and TRBJ2-2, with unresolved D. V dropped 3 bases and J dropped 4 bases, with 12 bases sitting between them. The CDR3 runs 15 residues. The germline gives CDR1 MDHEN, CDR2 SYDVKM. The CDR3 reads CASSLRTDGTGELFF. As DNA, the CDR3 is TGTGCCAGCAGTTTGCGAACAGACGGCACCGGGGAGCTGTTTTTT.

The sample holds many counts of this clonotype. V usage is TRBV28 and J usage is TRBJ2-7; D gene uncertain. Between the trimmed V and J ends, which lost 2 bases and 2 bases, there was a span of 10 bases. The length of the CDR3 is 14 residues. Looked up from germline, CDR1 is MDHEN and CDR2 is SYDVKM. This CDR3 reads CASSLGRGTYEQYF. The CDR3 coding sequence is TGTGCCAGCAGTTTAGGTAGAGGAACCTACGAGCAGTACTTC.

This clonotype was seen many times. The V gene is TRBV20-1, the J gene TRBJ2-3; D uncertain. The CDR3 length is 14 residues. Trimming left V 8 bases short and J 0 bases short, with 15 bases between. Germline V gives CDR1 DFQATT, CDR2 SNEGSKA (reference sequence). CDR3 sequence reads: CSTHSGSSTDTQYF. CDR3 DNA sequence: TGCAGTACGCATTCGGGTAGCAGCACAGATACGCAGTATTTT.

In this sample, this clonotype turned up many times. J is TRBJ2-2 and V is TRBV7-2; 7 bases fit TRBD2. The CDR3 contains 15 residues. V dropped 4 bases and J dropped 6; count of bases not matched to a gene: 8. CDR1 is SGHTA, CDR2 FQGNSA, per germline. The CDR3 nucleotides are TGTGCCAGCAGCTCTTCTAGCGGTGTAGCCGGGGAGCTGTTTTTT. This encodes CASSSSSGVAGELFF.

The gene calls are TRBV5-6 and TRBJ1-6, with D unresolved. Trimming removed 1 base from V and 7 bases from J, with 12 bases in between. Germline values: CDR1 SGHDT, CDR2 YYEEEE. The CDR3 runs 15 residues. CDR3 protein: CASSLRRESNSPLHF. The CDR3, as DNA: TGTGCCAGCAGCTTGCGTCGGGAATCAAATTCACCCCTCCACTTT.

This chain uses TRBV15 with TRBJ2-5; 8 bases agree with TRBD1. The CDR3 totals 15 residues. Germline CDR1 LNHNV, CDR2 YYDKDF (reference sequence). The ends lost 3 bases at V and 3 bases at J; junction bases unmatched: 6. The CDR3 bases are TGTGCCACCAGCAGGACCCCACAGGGGGAAGAGACCCAGTACTTC. Amino acids: CATSRTPQGEETQYF.

This clonotype was found many times. The chain links TRBV5-5 to TRBJ1-3, with D unresolved. Germline V gene sequence: CDR1 SGHKS, CDR2 YYEKEE (reference sequence). CDR3 size: 14 residues. V was cut by 2 bases and J by 1 base, with 7 bases left in between. The CDR3 DNA is TGTGCCAGCAGCTTTGCCGTTTCTGGAAACACCATATATTTT. This encodes CASSFAVSGNTIYF.

The table lists this clonotype with many counts. The chain employs TRBV24-1 and TRBJ2-6; 7 bases match TRBD1. Per germline, CDR1 KGHDR and CDR2 SFDVKD. Germline trimming cut 3 bases from V and 4 bases from J; bases unmatched to any gene: 11. The CDR3 has 18 residues. CDR3 protein: CATSDEAEGARGANVLTF. CDR3 in DNA: TGTGCCACCAGTGATGAAGCCGAGGGGGCGCGGGGGGCCAACGTCCTGACTTTC.